The 21 T cell receptor beta chains below come from one sample, sequenced in a study of pediatric ulcerative colitis. The data were produced by immunoSEQ multiplex PCR, yet TCRdb's version contains in-frame clones alone and is incomplete. The sample includes 35,000 or so clones, about 80% of them seen just once. During colonoscopy, one to two rectal pinch biopsies were collected. The specimen sequenced was gut tissue. The receptor source for this set is a boy under 18 with moderate ulcerative colitis.

Only one count was recorded for this clone. The chain joins TRBV13 to TRBJ2-4; TRBD2 is a possible D gene (6 bases). The V end lost 5 bases, the J end lost 7 bases, and 9 bases lay between the germline ends. Per the germline V gene, CDR1 is PRHDT and CDR2 is FYEKMQ (reference sequence). There are 12 residues in the CDR3. As DNA, the CDR3 is TGTGCCAGCAGCGGAGGAGGGAACATTCAGTACTTC. Protein: CASSGGGNIQYF.

The chain couples TRBV18 to TRBJ2-6, with a weak D call TRBD1 (6 bases). CDR1 is KGHSH, CDR2 LQKENI, per germline. This CDR3 spans 18 amino acids. V shed 1 base and J shed 4 bases, with 17 bases lying between them. In nucleotides, the CDR3 is TGTGCCAGCTCACCACAAGGTGCCTGGGGGCTCGGGGCCAACGTCCTGACTTTC. This sequence encodes CASSPQGAWGLGANVLTF.

The chain recombines TRBV4-3 with TRBJ1-3; D is uncertain. Germline V lookup: CDR1 LGHNA, CDR2 YSLEER. The CDR3 totals 16 residues. V was cut by 0 bases and J by 0 bases, with 9 bases left in between. Here the CDR3 DNA reads TGCGCCAGCAGCCAAGATAGCACCAGCTCTGGAAACACCATATATTTT. This gives the protein CASSQDSTSSGNTIYF.

The chain joins TRBV7-8 to TRBJ2-7; TRBD1 matches 7 bases. Germline-derived CDR1 and CDR2 are SGHVS and FQNEAQ. Losses at the gene ends were 4 bases for V and 4 bases for J; bases not matched to a gene: 10. The CDR3 length is 15 residues. The CDR3 spells CASSSGTVGTYEQYF. DNA of the CDR3: TGTGCCAGCAGCTCCGGGACAGTCGGGACGTACGAGCAGTACTTC.

The genes are TRBV19 and TRBJ1-5, with 7 bases identical to TRBD1. The CDR3 sequence is 15 residues long. CDR1 is LNHDA, CDR2 SQIVND, per germline (reference sequence). J was trimmed by 5 bases and V by 3 bases; bases with no gene match: 7. The CDR3 is CASSIGTAIHQPQHF. The DNA for the CDR3 is TGTGCCAGTAGTATTGGGACAGCAATCCATCAGCCCCAGCATTTT.

This clone was seen a few times. This chain joins TRBV5-8 and TRBJ1-2; the D is unclear. The length of the CDR3 is 10 residues. The germline gives CDR1 SGHTS, CDR2 YDEGEE. Deletions cut 5 bases from V and 4 bases from J, with 3 bases between. The CDR3 nucleotides are TGTGCCAGCAGAGGCTATGGCTACACCTTC. Translation gives CASRGYGYTF.

This clone has just one count. This rearrangement joins TRBV6-5 to TRBJ2-7, with 10 bases identical to TRBD1. The CDR3 consists of 15 residues. Germline-derived CDR1 and CDR2 are MNHEY and SVGAGI. V was pared by 4 bases and J by 5 bases, with 8 bases of the junction left unmatched. The CDR3 DNA reads TGTGCCAGCAGTTCCGGCGACAGGGGGCTGCACGAGCAGTACTTC. This codes for CASSSGDRGLHEQYF.

This chain uses TRBV18 with TRBJ1-6; 9 bases match TRBD1. CDR1 and CDR2 (germline): KGHSH, LQKENI. Trimming took 3 bases from V and 9 from J; bases not matched to a gene: 12. CDR3 length: 17 amino acids. CDR3 in amino acids: CASSPPWGDRVFSPLHF. Here the CDR3 DNA reads TGTGCCAGCTCACCGCCCTGGGGGGACAGGGTATTTTCACCCCTCCACTTT.

This clone was counted only a few times. At the DNA level, this CDR3 is encoded by other sequences in the same sample as well. This chain connects TRBV28 to TRBJ1-3, with 7 bases fitting TRBD1. V lost 5 bases, J lost 2 bases, and 3 bases stayed unmatched. There are 14 residues in the CDR3. Germline values: CDR1 MDHEN, CDR2 SYDVKM. The CDR3 DNA follows: TGTGCCAGCAGTCCCACAGGGGCTGGAAACACCATATATTTT. Translation gives CASSPTGAGNTIYF. The entire variable domain, with the rest obtained from reference TRBV28 and TRBJ1-3, is as follows: DVKVTQSSRYLVKRTGEKVFLECVQDMDHENMFWYRQDPGLGLRLIYFSYDVKMKEKGDIPEGYSVSREKKERFSLILESASTNQTSMYLCASSPTGAGNTIYFGEGSWLTVV.

The chain employs TRBV4-3 and TRBJ2-1; 8 bases line up with TRBD2. The CDR3 spans 16 residues. The ends lost 5 bases at V and 0 bases at J; junction bases unmatched: 6. Germline V gene lookup returns CDR1 LGHNA and CDR2 YSLEER. The CDR3 sequence: CASSDQRGSSYNEQFF. The CDR3 DNA reads as TGCGCCAGCAGCGATCAGCGGGGGAGCTCCTACAATGAGCAGTTCTTC.

This sequence joins TRBV9 and TRBJ1-2; D is unclear. The CDR3 runs to 13 residues. CDR1 is SGDLS, CDR2 YYNGEE, per germline. V lost 0 bases and J lost 2, with 5 bases in between. CDR3 sequence (DNA): TGTGCCAGCAGCGTAGGCAGGAACTATGGCTACACCTTC. It codes for CASSVGRNYGYTF. The full variable domain, rest sourced from reference TRBV9 and TRBJ1-2, is DSGVTQTPKHLITATGQRVTLRCSPRSGDLSVYWYQQSLDQGLQFLIQYYNGEERAKGNILERFSAQQFPDLHSELNLSSLELGDSALYFCASSVGRNYGYTFGSGTRLTVV.

The V call is TRBV28, the J call TRBJ1-2; maybe TRBD1 (5 bases). The CDR3 extends over 15 amino acids. V was pared by 3 bases and J by 8 bases, with 19 bases between. Germline lookup yields CDR1 MDHEN and CDR2 SYDVKM. The CDR3 here is CASSFLAGRIGGYTF. Here the CDR3 DNA reads TGTGCCAGCAGTTTTCTAGCGGGGCGGATCGGGGGCTACACCTTC.

CDR3 DNA sequence: TGCGCCAGCAGGAGTACAGGCCCCTCCGTTAATTCACCCCTCCACTTT. Amino acids: CASRSTGPSVNSPLHF. V and J are TRBV5-1 and TRBJ1-6; tentative D call: TRBD1 (5 bases). Looked up from germline, CDR1 is SGHRS and CDR2 is YFSETQ. The germline V and J ends were trimmed by 5 bases and 6 bases, with 18 bases remaining between them. CDR3 length: 16 amino acids. Complete variable domain (other parts from reference TRBV5-1 and TRBJ1-6): KAGVTQTPRYLIKTRGQQVTLSCSPISGHRSVSWYQQTPGQGLQFLFEYFSETQRNKGNFPGRFSGRQFSNSRSEMNVSTLELGDSALYLCASRSTGPSVNSPLHFGNGTRLTVT.

The chain has TRBV29-1 and TRBJ2-1; 7 bases map to TRBD2. The V gene's germline CDR1 is SQVTM and CDR2 ANQGSEA. The CDR3 extends over 13 amino acids. Trimming at V came to 4 bases and at J to 8 bases, leaving 8 bases not matched to a gene. The CDR3 DNA is TGCAGCGTTGGCGGGAGAGGGAGCGATGAGCAGTTCTTC. Translated: CSVGGRGSDEQFF.

The rearrangement uses TRBV7-9 and TRBJ1-4; the D is unclear. Trimming took off 8 bases at V and 8 bases at J, with 6 bases between the two ends. Germline V CDR1 and CDR2: SEHNR, FQNEAQ (reference sequence). The CDR3 covers 10 residues. The CDR3 is CASAVEKLFF. As DNA, the CDR3 is TGTGCCAGCGCAGTCGAAAAACTGTTTTTT.

CDR3 sequence (DNA): TGTGCCAGTAGTCTAGCGGGGGGCTCCTACGAGCAGTACTTC. Encoded protein: CASSLAGGSYEQYF. The chain uses TRBV19 and TRBJ2-7; 11 bases map to TRBD2. The CDR3 has 14 residues. The germline V gene has CDR1 LNHDA and CDR2 SQIVND (reference sequence). V lost 5 bases, J lost 0 bases, and 0 bases stayed unmatched.

This clone was seen only once. V gene TRBV30 combines with J gene TRBJ2-7; D ambiguous. Trimming removed 6 bases from V and 3 bases from J, with 12 bases in between. CDR3 length equals 12 residues. Germline V lookup: CDR1 GTSNPN, CDR2 SVGIG (reference sequence). CDR3 sequence: CACKGTNYEQYF. The CDR3 DNA reads as TGTGCCTGTAAGGGTACAAACTACGAGCAGTACTTC.

This clone was observed a handful of times. The chain combines TRBV11-2 with TRBJ1-6; D call uncertain. CDR3 length: 15 residues. Trimming pared 2 bases from V and 6 bases from J, leaving 11 bases between. Germline lookup yields CDR1 SGHAT and CDR2 FQNNGV. The CDR3 bases are TGTGCCAGCAGCTTAAACTCGGGCGCTAATTCACCCCTCCACTTT. It specifies CASSLNSGANSPLHF.

The rearrangement uses TRBV7-9 and TRBJ2-7, with TRBD1 as a possible D gene (6 bases). V was cut by 7 bases and J by 3 bases, with 19 bases left in between. Per the germline V gene, CDR1 is SEHNR and CDR2 is FQNEAQ (reference sequence). This CDR3 is built from 15 residues. The DNA of the CDR3 is TGTGCCAGCACCTATGACGGGACACGGAGCTACGAGCAGTACTTC. Translation gives CASTYDGTRSYEQYF.

This chain joins TRBV6-1 and TRBJ2-5; D is ambiguous. CDR3 length: 13 residues. In germline, CDR1 is MNHNS, CDR2 SASEGT. V was cut by 3 bases and J by 2 bases, with 7 bases left in between. The CDR3 spells CASSDWLQETQYF. In DNA, the CDR3 is TGTGCCAGCAGTGACTGGCTACAAGAGACCCAGTACTTC.

The chain recombines TRBV6-1 with TRBJ1-2; D not certain. CDR3 length equals 15 residues. Germline V CDR1 and CDR2: MNHNS, SASEGT. Trimming removed 5 bases from V and 2 bases from J, with 15 bases in between. The CDR3 DNA follows: TGTGCCAGCAGTTCTCCCTCACTCATGAACTATGGCTACACCTTC. This sequence encodes CASSSPSLMNYGYTF.